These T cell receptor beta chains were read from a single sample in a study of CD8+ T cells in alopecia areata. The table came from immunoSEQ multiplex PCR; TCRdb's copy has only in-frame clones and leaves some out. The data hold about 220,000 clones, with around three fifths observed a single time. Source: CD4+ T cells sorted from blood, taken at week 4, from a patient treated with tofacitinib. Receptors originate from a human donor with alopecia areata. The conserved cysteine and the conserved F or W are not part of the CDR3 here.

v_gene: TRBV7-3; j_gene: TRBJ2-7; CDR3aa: ASSPGAGPSYEQY
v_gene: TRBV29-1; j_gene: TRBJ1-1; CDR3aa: SGFHVTEAF
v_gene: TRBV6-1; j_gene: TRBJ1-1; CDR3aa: ASSVPLLHGPTEAF
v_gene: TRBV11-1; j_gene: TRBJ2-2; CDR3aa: ASNRLSGDNTGELF
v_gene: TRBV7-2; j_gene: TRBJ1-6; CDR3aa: ATMNPPSPLH
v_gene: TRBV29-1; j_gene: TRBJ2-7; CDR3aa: SVRDPNYEQY
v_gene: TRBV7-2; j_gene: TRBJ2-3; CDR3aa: ASSSPTDTQY
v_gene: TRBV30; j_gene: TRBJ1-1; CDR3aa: AWSRQEVGEAF
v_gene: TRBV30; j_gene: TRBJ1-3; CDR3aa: AWDRGRGNTIY
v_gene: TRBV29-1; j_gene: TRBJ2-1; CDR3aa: SGKRVGSYNEQF
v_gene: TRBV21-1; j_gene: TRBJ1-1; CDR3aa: ASSKVAGVDRLEAF
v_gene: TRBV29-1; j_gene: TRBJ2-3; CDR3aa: SVDGSSPESGGSTDTQY
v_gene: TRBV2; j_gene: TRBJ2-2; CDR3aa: ATRRLQNTGELF
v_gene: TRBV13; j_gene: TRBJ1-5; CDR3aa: ASSYVGQPQH
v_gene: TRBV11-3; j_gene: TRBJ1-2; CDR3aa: ASSNMQGDGYT
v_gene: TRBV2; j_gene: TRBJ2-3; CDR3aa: ASSDLAGSSDTQY
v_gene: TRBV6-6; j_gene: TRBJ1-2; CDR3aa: ASSYSLQGDGYT
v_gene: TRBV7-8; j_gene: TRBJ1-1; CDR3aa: ASSLGAEMLSTEAF
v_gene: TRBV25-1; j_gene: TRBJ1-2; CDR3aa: ASSDPTGGGYGYT
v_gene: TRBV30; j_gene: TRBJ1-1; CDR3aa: AWSDSRGTEAF
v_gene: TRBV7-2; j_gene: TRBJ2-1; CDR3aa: ASSLTKRGWDNEQF
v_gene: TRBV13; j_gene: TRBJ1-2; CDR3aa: ASSLGTANYGYT
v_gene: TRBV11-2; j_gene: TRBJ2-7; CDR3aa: ASSRDGNYEQY
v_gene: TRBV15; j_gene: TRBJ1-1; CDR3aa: ATTTGRGPEAF
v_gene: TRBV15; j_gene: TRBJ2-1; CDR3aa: ATSRDQGDSEFYNEQF
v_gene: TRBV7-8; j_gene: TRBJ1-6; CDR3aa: ASSKFDRSSSSYNSPLH
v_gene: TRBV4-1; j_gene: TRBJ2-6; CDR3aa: ASSPTGANVLT
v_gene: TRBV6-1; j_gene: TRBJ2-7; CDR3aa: ASTAGGEQY
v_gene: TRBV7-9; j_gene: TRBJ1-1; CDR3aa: ATGGVVNTEAF
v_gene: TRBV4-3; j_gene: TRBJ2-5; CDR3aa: ASSQVEGQETQY
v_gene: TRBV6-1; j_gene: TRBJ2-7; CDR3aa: ASSGGVRYEQY
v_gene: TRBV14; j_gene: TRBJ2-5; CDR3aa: ASSQLMGLETQY
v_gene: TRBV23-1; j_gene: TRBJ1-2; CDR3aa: ASSQGQGGYGYT